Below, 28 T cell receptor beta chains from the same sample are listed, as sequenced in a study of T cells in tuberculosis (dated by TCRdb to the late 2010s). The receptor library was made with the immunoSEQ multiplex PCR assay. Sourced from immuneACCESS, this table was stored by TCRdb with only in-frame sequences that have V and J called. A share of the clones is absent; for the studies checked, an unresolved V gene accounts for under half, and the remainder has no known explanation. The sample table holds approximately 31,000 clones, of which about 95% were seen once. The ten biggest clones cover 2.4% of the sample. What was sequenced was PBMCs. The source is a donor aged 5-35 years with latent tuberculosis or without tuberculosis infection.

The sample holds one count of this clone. The CDR3 region has the DNA TGCGCCAGCAGCCAAGATCAGGGCCAGCTCTACGAGCAGTACTTC. Protein sequence: CASSQDQGQLYEQYF. The chain couples TRBV4-3 to TRBJ2-7; D possibly corresponds to TRBD1 (5 bases). There are 15 residues in the CDR3. Germline CDR1 reads LGHNA; CDR2 reads YSLEER. V shed 0 bases and J shed 3 bases, with 12 bases lying between them.

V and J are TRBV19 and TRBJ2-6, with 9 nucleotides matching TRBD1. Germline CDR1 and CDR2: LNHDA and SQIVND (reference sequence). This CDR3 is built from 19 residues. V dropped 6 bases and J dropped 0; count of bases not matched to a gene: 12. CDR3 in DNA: TGTGCCAGTAGCTCCTACCGGGACAGGGCCTACTCTGGGGCCAACGTCCTGACTTTC. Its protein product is CASSSYRDRAYSGANVLTF.

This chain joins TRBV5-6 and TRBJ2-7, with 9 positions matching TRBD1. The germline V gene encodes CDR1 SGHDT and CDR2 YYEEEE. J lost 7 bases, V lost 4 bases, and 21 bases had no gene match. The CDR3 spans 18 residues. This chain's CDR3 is CASSQQWGQGAFLLEQYF. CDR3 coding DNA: TGTGCCAGCAGCCAACAATGGGGACAGGGAGCTTTTCTTCTGGAGCAGTACTTC.

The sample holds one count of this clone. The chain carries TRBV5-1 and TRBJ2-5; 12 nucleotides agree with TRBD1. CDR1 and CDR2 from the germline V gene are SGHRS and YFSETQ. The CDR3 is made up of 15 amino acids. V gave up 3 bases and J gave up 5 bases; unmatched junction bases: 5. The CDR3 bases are TGCGCCAGCAGCTCCCGGGACAGGGGGCAGGAGACCCAGTACTTC. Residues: CASSSRDRGQETQYF.

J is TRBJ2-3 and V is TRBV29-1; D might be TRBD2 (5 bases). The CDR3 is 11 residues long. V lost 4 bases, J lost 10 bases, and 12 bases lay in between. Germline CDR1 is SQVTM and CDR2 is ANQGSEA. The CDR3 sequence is CSVGTQNAQYF. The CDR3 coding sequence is TGCAGCGTTGGGACTCAAAACGCGCAGTATTTT.

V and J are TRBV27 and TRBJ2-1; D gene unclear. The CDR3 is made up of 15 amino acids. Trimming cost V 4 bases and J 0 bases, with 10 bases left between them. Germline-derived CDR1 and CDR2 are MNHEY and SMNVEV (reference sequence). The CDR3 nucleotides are TGTGCCAGCAGTTGGCGGCCGAGCTCCTACAATGAGCAGTTCTTC. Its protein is CASSWRPSSYNEQFF.

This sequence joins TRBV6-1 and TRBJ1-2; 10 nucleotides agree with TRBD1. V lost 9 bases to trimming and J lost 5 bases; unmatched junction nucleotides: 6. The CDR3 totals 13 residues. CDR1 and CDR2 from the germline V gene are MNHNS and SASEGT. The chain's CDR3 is CASGDRGQYGYTF. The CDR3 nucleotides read TGTGCCAGTGGGGACAGGGGTCAGTATGGCTACACCTTC.

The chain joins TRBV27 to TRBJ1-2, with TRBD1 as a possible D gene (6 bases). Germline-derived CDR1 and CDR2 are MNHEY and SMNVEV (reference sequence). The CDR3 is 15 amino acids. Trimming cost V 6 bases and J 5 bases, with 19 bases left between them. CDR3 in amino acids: CASRLTGPGFYGYTF. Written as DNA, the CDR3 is TGTGCCAGCAGACTTACAGGGCCGGGGTTTTATGGCTACACCTTC.

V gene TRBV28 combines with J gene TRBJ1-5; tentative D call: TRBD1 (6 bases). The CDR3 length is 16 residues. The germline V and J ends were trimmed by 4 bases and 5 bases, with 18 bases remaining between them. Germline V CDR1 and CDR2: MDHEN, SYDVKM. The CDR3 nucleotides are TGTGCCAGCAGTTCGGGAAAAAGACAGGCCGATCAGCCCCAGCATTTT. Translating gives CASSSGKRQADQPQHF.

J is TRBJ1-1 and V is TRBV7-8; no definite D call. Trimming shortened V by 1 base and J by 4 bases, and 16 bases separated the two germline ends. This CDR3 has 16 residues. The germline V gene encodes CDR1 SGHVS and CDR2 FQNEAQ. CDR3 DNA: TGTGCCAGCAGCTTAGTCCCCGGGGTGAAGGGCACTGAAGCTTTCTTT. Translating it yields CASSLVPGVKGTEAFF.

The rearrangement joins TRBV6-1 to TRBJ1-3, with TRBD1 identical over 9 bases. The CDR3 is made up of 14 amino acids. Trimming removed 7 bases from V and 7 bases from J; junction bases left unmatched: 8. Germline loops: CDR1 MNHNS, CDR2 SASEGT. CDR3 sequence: CASTRTGELNTIYF. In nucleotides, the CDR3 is TGTGCCAGCACCCGGACAGGGGAATTGAACACCATATATTTT.

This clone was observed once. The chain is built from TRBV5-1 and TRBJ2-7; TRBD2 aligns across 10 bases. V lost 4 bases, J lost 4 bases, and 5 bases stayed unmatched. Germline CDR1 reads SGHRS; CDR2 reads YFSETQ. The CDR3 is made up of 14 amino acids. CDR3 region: CASSTGLALYEQYF. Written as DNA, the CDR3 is TGCGCCAGCAGCACGGGACTAGCGTTATACGAGCAGTACTTC.

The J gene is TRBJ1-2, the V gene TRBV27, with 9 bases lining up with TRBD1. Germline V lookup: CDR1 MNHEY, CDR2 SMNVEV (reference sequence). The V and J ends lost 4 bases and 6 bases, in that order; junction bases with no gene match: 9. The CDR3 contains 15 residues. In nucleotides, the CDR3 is TGTGCCAGCAGTTACTCCGGGACAGGGAGAAATGGCTACACCTTC. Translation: CASSYSGTGRNGYTF.

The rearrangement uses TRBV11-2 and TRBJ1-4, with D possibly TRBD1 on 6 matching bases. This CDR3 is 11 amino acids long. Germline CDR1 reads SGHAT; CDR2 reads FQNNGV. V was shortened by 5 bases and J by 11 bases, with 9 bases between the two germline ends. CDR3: CASSKGQKLFF. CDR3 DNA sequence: TGTGCCAGCAGCAAAGGACAGAAACTGTTTTTT.

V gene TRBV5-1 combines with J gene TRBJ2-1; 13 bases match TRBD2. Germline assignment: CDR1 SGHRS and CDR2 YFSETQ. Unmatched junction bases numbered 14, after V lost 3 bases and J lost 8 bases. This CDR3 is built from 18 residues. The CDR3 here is CASSSPGLAGRISHEQFF. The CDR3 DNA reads TGCGCCAGCAGCTCACCGGGACTAGCGGGAAGGATTTCCCATGAGCAGTTCTTC. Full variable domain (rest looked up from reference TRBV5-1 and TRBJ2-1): KAGVTQTPRYLIKTRGQQVTLSCSPISGHRSVSWYQQTPGQGLQFLFEYFSETQRNKGNFPGRFSGRQFSNSRSEMNVSTLELGDSALYLCASSSPGLAGRISHEQFFGPGTRLTVL.

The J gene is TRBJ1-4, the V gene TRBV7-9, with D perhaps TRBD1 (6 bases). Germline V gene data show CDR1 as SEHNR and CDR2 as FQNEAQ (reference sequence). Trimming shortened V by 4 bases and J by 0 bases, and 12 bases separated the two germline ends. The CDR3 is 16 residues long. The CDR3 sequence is CASSSFGQPTNEKLFF. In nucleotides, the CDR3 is TGTGCCAGCAGCTCCTTCGGACAGCCAACTAATGAAAAACTGTTTTTT.

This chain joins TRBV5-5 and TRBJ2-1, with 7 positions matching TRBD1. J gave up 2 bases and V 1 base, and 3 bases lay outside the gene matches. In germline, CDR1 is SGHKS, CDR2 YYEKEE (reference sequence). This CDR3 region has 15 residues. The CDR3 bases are TGTGCCAGCAGCTTGTTAGGGGGCGCCTACAATGAGCAGTTCTTC. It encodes CASSLLGGAYNEQFF.

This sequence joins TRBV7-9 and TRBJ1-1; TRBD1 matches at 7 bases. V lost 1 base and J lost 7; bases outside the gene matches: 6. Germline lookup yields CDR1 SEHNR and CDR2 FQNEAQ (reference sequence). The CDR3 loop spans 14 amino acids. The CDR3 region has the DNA TGTGCCAGCAGCTTAGTCGAGACAGGGAATGAAGCTTTCTTT. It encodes CASSLVETGNEAFF.

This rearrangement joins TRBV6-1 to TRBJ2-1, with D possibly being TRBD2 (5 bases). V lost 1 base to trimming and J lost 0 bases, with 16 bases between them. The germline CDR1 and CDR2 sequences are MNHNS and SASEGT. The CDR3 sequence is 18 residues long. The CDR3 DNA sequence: TGTGCCAGCAGTGAAGGTAGCGCCTTCTTCAGCTCCTACAATGAGCAGTTCTTC. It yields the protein CASSEGSAFFSSYNEQFF.

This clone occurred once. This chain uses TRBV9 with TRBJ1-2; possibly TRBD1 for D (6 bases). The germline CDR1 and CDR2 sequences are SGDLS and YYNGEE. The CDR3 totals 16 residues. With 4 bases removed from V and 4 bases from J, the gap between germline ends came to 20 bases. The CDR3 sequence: CASSPRSGTQAYGYTF. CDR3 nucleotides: TGTGCCAGCAGCCCCCGATCCGGGACACAAGCCTATGGCTACACCTTC.

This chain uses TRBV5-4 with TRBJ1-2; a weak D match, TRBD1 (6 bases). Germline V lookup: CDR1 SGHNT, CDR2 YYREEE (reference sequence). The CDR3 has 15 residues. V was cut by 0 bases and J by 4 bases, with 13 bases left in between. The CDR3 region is CASSLGSGGIYGYTF. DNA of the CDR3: TGTGCCAGCAGCTTGGGGTCTGGGGGCATCTATGGCTACACCTTC.

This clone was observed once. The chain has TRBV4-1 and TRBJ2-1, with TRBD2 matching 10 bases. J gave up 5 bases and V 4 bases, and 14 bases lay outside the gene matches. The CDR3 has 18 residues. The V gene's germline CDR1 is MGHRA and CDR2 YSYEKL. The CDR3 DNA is TGCGCCAGCAGCCCCCCTCCGGGACTAGCGAGAACTCACAATGAGCAGTTCTTC. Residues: CASSPPPGLARTHNEQFF.

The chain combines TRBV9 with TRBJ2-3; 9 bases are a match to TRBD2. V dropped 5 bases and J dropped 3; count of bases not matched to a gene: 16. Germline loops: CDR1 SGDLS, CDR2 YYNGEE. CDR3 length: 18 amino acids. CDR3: CASSPGSGRGVLTDTQYF. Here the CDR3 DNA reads TGTGCCAGCAGTCCCGGTAGCGGGAGAGGCGTTTTGACAGATACGCAGTATTTT.

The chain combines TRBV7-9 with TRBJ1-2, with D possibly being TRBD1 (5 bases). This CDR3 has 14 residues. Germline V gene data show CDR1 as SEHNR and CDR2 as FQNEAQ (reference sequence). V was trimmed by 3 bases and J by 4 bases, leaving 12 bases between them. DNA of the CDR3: TGTGCCAGCAGCTTGGACGGAGGGACCTATGGCTACACCTTC. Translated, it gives CASSLDGGTYGYTF.

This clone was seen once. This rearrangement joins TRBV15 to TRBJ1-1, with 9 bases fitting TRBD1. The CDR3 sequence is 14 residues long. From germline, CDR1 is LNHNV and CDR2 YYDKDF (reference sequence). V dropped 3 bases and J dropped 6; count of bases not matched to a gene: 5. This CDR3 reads CATSRGDRVAEAFF. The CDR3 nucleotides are TGTGCCACCAGCAGGGGGGACAGGGTGGCTGAAGCTTTCTTT.

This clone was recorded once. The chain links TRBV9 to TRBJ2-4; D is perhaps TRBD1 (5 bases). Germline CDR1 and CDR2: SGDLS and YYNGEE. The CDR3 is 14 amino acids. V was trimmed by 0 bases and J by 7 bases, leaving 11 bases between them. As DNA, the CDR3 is TGTGCCAGCAGCGTAGGGACATTGGATAACATTCAGTACTTC. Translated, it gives CASSVGTLDNIQYF.

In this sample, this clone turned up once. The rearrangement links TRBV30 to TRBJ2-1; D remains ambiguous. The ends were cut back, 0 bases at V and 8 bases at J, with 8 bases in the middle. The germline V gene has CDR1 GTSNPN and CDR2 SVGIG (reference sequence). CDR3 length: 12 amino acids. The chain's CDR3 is CAWSVSLDEQFF. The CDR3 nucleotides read TGTGCCTGGAGTGTTAGTCTGGATGAGCAGTTCTTC.

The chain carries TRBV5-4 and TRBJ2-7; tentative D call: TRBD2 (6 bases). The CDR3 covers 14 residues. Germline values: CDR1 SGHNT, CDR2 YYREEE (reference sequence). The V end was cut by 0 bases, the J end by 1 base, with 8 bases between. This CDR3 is CASSLGLGSYEQYF. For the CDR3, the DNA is TGTGCCAGCAGCTTGGGACTAGGGTCCTACGAGCAGTACTTC.